A single sample gave rise to the 6 T cell receptor beta chains below, sequenced in a study of blood T cell repertoires in COVID-19. Repertoires were generated with immunoSEQ multiplex PCR, while TCRdb's copy carries only in-frame clones and drops some. The table records over 130,000 clones, less than 80% of them present only once. Sequencing was performed on peripheral blood. These receptors came from a woman of 80 years or more with active or convalescent COVID-19.

The chain uses TRBV4-3 and TRBJ2-3; TRBD2 matches at 10 bases. This CDR3 contains 15 residues. The V segment lost 3 bases and the J segment 3 bases; nucleotides outside the gene matches: 3. The germline CDR1 and CDR2 sequences are LGHNA and YSLEER. CDR3 sequence reads: CASSHGLAATDTQYF. The CDR3 DNA is TGCGCCAGCAGCCACGGACTAGCGGCGACAGATACGCAGTATTTT.

This chain links TRBV19 with TRBJ2-7; D may be TRBD2 (6 bases). CDR1 is LNHDA and CDR2 is SQIVND in the germline V gene (reference sequence). Trimming cost V 5 bases and J 2 bases, with 19 bases left between them. The CDR3 contains 16 residues. The CDR3 sequence: CASSPHMTGETYEQYF. As DNA, the CDR3 is TGTGCCAGTAGTCCTCATATGACGGGGGAGACCTACGAGCAGTACTTC.

The chain uses TRBV12-5 and TRBJ2-1; 10 nucleotides match TRBD2. The CDR3 covers 17 residues. The germline gives CDR1 LGHNT, CDR2 FRNRAP. The V and J ends lost 4 bases and 0 bases, in that order; junction bases with no gene match: 6. The CDR3 loop reads CASGSRTSGVSYNEQFF. The CDR3 DNA is TGTGCTAGTGGTTCCAGGACTAGCGGAGTCTCCTACAATGAGCAGTTCTTC.

This clone was recorded at least ten times. The rearrangement joins TRBV2 to TRBJ1-4; 7 bases match TRBD1. CDR1 and CDR2 from the germline V gene are SNHLY and FYNNEI. The CDR3 covers 15 residues. V was clipped by 7 bases and J by 14 bases; unmatched bases: 19. CDR3 region: CASTHQSGTDRRLFF. DNA of the CDR3: TGTGCCAGCACCCACCAATCCGGGACAGACCGACGGCTGTTTTTT.

The chain combines TRBV7-2 with TRBJ2-5, with D possibly TRBD1 on 6 matching bases. V was cut by 2 bases and J by 5 bases, with 15 bases left in between. CDR3 length equals 15 residues. Germline CDR1 and CDR2: SGHTA and FQGNSA. For the CDR3, the DNA is TGTGCCAGCAGCTTATTTGGGGGCCAGGGGGAGACCCAGTACTTC. Its protein product is CASSLFGGQGETQYF.

This CDR3 reads CASSLRAGGQNEQFF. The CDR3 DNA sequence: TGTGCCAGCAGCCTACGGGCGGGGGGGCAGAATGAGCAGTTCTTC. The V call is TRBV5-4, the J call TRBJ2-1; 9 nucleotides agree with TRBD2. Germline V CDR1 and CDR2: SGHNT, YYREEE (reference sequence). V shed 4 bases and J 7 bases; nucleotides not matched to a gene: 9. This CDR3 comprises 15 residues.